This T cell receptor (beta chain) is drawn from a study of metastatic and nonmetastatic thyroid tumors. MiXCR was used by TCRdb to re-call the PCR reads. Among fewer than 100,000 clones, 15% were seen once, and the ten largest hold roughly 4%. Deletions cut 3 bases from V and 2 bases from J, with 8 bases between. The CDR3 has 13 residues. Thyroid surgery took place with no prior treatment in any patient. The sample taken for sequencing was blood. This clonotype was sampled from a female donor with papillary thyroid cancer or a benign thyroid nodule (not recorded which). Some clones in this sample may be carry-over from other donors' samples. The V gene is TRBV12-3 or TRBV12-4, the J gene TRBJ2-7; D remains ambiguous. CDR3 residues: CASSFCSAYEQYF. CDR3 nucleotides: TGTGCCAGCAGTTTCTGCAGTGCCTACGAGCAGTACTTC.